A single sample is the source of the 27 T cell receptor beta chains below, sequenced in a study of T-cell memory formation after mild COVID-19. MiXCR was run by TCRdb on the 5' RACE reads, yielding one entry per CDR3 protein. The profile shows about 200,000 distinct CDR3 sequences, 9.5% to 10% of them singletons. What was sequenced was PBMCs or a T cell subset sorted from them (not recorded which). These receptors all stem from a man aged 18 to 29 who had mild COVID-19 (a few samples of this study predate the infection). Cell type and time point are not known.

The table lists this clonotype with a few counts. The chain joins TRBV6-5 to TRBJ1-4; no clear D gene. Germline V lookup: CDR1 MNHEY, CDR2 SVGAGI. This CDR3 is 12 amino acids long. V was shortened by 2 bases and J by 10 bases, with 8 bases between the two germline ends. The CDR3 is CASSYRSGKLFF. In DNA, the CDR3 is TGTGCCAGCAGTTACAGGTCCGGAAAACTGTTTTTT.

The CDR3 DNA reads as TGTGCCAGCAGCTTCGGGCCGGAGGGACGGTATGGCTACACCTTC. It encodes CASSFGPEGRYGYTF. This chain joins TRBV7-2 and TRBJ1-2, with a weak D call TRBD1 (5 bases). CDR3 length: 15 residues. Per the germline V gene, CDR1 is SGHTA and CDR2 is FQGNSA. The germline V and J ends were trimmed by 3 bases and 5 bases, with 16 bases remaining between them.

This clonotype was counted between two and nine times. The V and J genes are TRBV7-3 and TRBJ2-5; 11 bases map to TRBD2. Per the germline V gene, CDR1 is SGHTA and CDR2 is FQGTGA. The CDR3 totals 16 residues. Trimming cost V 3 bases and J 4 bases; bases outside gene matches: 7. For the CDR3, the DNA is TGTGCCAGCAGCTTGGGACTAGCGGTGGGCTTAGAGACCCAGTACTTC. Protein sequence: CASSLGLAVGLETQYF.

This chain joins TRBV7-2 and TRBJ2-5, with 8 bases aligning to TRBD1. The CDR3 is 12 residues long. J gave up 8 bases and V 3 bases, and 2 bases lay outside the gene matches. Germline CDR1 SGHTA, CDR2 FQGNSA. CDR3 sequence: CASSFDRGTQYF. The CDR3 DNA is TGTGCCAGCAGCTTTGACAGGGGAACCCAGTACTTC.

This clonotype was counted at least ten times. This chain links TRBV6-4 with TRBJ2-7; D remains unclear. Germline CDR1 is MRHNA and CDR2 is SNTAGT. Trimming took 7 bases from V and 3 from J, leaving 10 bases between them. This CDR3 spans 12 amino acids. In DNA, the CDR3 is TGTGCCAGCACGAGCCTTGACTACGAGCAGTACGTC. It codes for CASTSLDYEQYV.

This clonotype was found a few times. The chain couples TRBV11-3 to TRBJ2-5, with 8 positions matching TRBD1. The CDR3 length is 15 residues. Trimming cost V 5 bases and J 1 base; bases outside gene matches: 6. CDR1 and CDR2 from the germline V gene are SGHNT and YENEEA. CDR3 DNA sequence: TGTGCCAGCAGCCAAGGACAGGGACCCCAAGAGACCCAGTACTTC. Its protein product is CASSQGQGPQETQYF.

Ten or more counts support this clonotype. V usage is TRBV12-3 or TRBV12-4 and J usage is TRBJ1-1, with D possibly being TRBD1 (5 bases). The CDR3 has 15 residues. Trimming cost V 5 bases and J 1 base, with 14 bases left between them. The CDR3 reads CASSPHGASNTEAFF. For the CDR3, the DNA is TGTGCCAGCAGTCCCCACGGGGCCTCGAACACTGAAGCTTTCTTT.

This clonotype has a count of ten or more. The chain uses TRBV5-1 and TRBJ2-3; D perhaps matches TRBD2 (6 bases). The CDR3 covers 13 residues. V was cut by 4 bases and J by 5 bases, with 11 bases left in between. Germline-derived CDR1 and CDR2 are SGHRS and YFSETQ. For the CDR3, the DNA is TGCGCCAGCAGCCGCGGGATTGGAGATACGCAGTATTTT. This translates into CASSRGIGDTQYF.

This clonotype was counted only a few times. J is TRBJ2-3 and V is TRBV27, with a possible D match to TRBD2 (7 bases). CDR1 is MNHEY and CDR2 is SMNVEV in the germline V gene (reference sequence). This CDR3 region has 15 residues. Between the trimmed V and J ends, which lost 2 bases and 4 bases, there was a span of 13 bases. Written as DNA, the CDR3 is TGTGCCAGCAGTTTAAGAGGGGGGGTCCCAGATACGCAGTATTTT. The encoded protein is CASSLRGGVPDTQYF.

This clonotype has at least ten counts. This chain connects TRBV6-5 to TRBJ1-6; 7 bases agree with TRBD1. The CDR3 contains 15 residues. Germline V CDR1 and CDR2: MNHEY, SVGAGI. V trimming: 5 bases; J trimming: 6 bases; junction bases outside the gene matches: 7. The CDR3, as DNA: TGTGCCAGCAGTCGTACCGGGACAGCTAATTCACCCCTCCACTTT. Translating it yields CASSRTGTANSPLHF.

This clonotype occurred many times. The chain uses TRBV7-6 and TRBJ2-2, with D uncertain. The CDR3 runs to 13 residues. With 8 bases removed from V and 3 bases from J, the gap between germline ends came to 10 bases. Per germline, CDR1 SGHVS and CDR2 FNYEAQ. CDR3: CASSREYTGELFF. The DNA of the CDR3 is TGTGCCAGCTCTAGAGAATACACCGGGGAGCTGTTTTTT.

The genes are TRBV28 and TRBJ1-2; D might be TRBD1 (5 bases). The V gene's germline CDR1 is MDHEN and CDR2 SYDVKM. V was trimmed by 6 bases and J by 3 bases, leaving 14 bases between them. This CDR3 comprises 14 residues. CDR3 nucleotides: TGTGCCAGCAGGGGGGGAGCACCGTACTATGGCTACACCTTC. Encoded protein: CASRGGAPYYGYTF.

In this sample, this clonotype turned up many times. CDR3 DNA sequence: TGCGCCAGCAGCCAAGATCGGGACAGGCCATATGGCTACACCTTC. Translating it yields CASSQDRDRPYGYTF. This chain joins TRBV4-3 and TRBJ1-2; TRBD1 agrees at 8 bases. The CDR3 extends over 15 amino acids. Germline CDR1 LGHNA, CDR2 YSLEER. The ends lost 0 bases at V and 5 bases at J; junction bases unmatched: 5.

This clonotype was seen more than once but under ten times. This sequence joins TRBV7-2 and TRBJ2-2, with D possibly matching TRBD2 (6 bases). Trimming pared 1 base from V and 7 bases from J, leaving 10 bases between. CDR3 length: 14 amino acids. CDR1 and CDR2 from the germline V gene are SGHTA and FQGNSA. The CDR3 coding sequence is TGTGCCAGCAGCTTAGACGGGGGTTTCGGGGAGCTGTTTTTT. Protein: CASSLDGGFGELFF.

This clonotype has only a few counts. The chain recombines TRBV19 with TRBJ2-7; D possibly corresponds to TRBD1 (5 bases). This CDR3 is built from 12 residues. The germline V gene encodes CDR1 LNHDA and CDR2 SQIVND (reference sequence). The V and J ends lost 10 bases and 10 bases respectively, with 20 bases between them. The CDR3 loop reads CATVPDLGRQYV. DNA for the CDR3: TGTGCCACCGTCCCCGACTTGGGGCGCCAGTACGTC.

The CDR3 DNA follows: TGTGCCAGCACCCTATACCGGACGGAAGGGGTTTACAATGAGCAGTTCTTC. It is translated as CASTLYRTEGVYNEQFF. The chain employs TRBV7-8 and TRBJ2-1; tentatively, D is TRBD1 (5 bases). CDR3 length: 17 amino acids. The V gene's germline CDR1 is SGHVS and CDR2 FQNEAQ. The V and J ends lost 7 bases and 4 bases respectively, with 23 bases between them.

The chain links TRBV10-3 to TRBJ1-3; no reliable D call. The germline V and J ends were trimmed by 4 bases and 0 bases, with 10 bases remaining between them. The germline V gene has CDR1 ENHRY and CDR2 SYGVKD. The CDR3 is 15 amino acids. The CDR3 here is CAISGNLNSGNTIYF. DNA of the CDR3: TGTGCCATCAGTGGAAACCTAAACTCTGGAAACACCATATATTTT.

The chain carries TRBV4-1 and TRBJ2-1; 12 bases match TRBD1. There are 16 residues in the CDR3. Per the germline V gene, CDR1 is MGHRA and CDR2 is YSYEKL. The J segment lost 8 bases and the V segment lost 0 bases, leaving 5 bases of the junction unmatched. CDR3 sequence (DNA): TGCGCCAGCAGCCAAGATCGTGGGACAGGGGGCGATGAGCAGTTCTTC. Its translation: CASSQDRGTGGDEQFF.

In its sample, this clonotype was seen many times. The chain uses TRBV12-3 or TRBV12-4 and TRBJ2-7; no clear D. The CDR3 covers 12 residues. Trimming shortened V by 7 bases and J by 0 bases, and 7 bases separated the two germline ends. CDR3 sequence reads: CASKRSSYEQYF. The CDR3 DNA reads as TGTGCCAGCAAACGGAGCTCCTACGAGCAGTACTTC.

This chain connects TRBV12-3 or TRBV12-4 to TRBJ2-2; 11 bases are a match to TRBD2. The CDR3 covers 15 residues. J gave up 4 bases and V 7 bases, and 5 bases lay outside the gene matches. The CDR3 nucleotides are TGTGCCAGCATCCTAGCGGGGGGACCCACCGGGGAGCTGTTTTTT. Protein: CASILAGGPTGELFF.

This clonotype was seen a handful of times. The chain recombines TRBV3-1 with TRBJ1-1, with D tentatively TRBD1 (5 bases). CDR1 LGHDT and CDR2 YNNKEL come from the germline V gene (reference sequence). The CDR3 spans 14 residues. V lost 1 base and J 1 base, leaving 7 bases between the germline ends. CDR3 loop: CASSQAGGNTEAFF. The CDR3 nucleotides read TGTGCCAGCAGCCAAGCTGGGGGGAACACTGAAGCTTTCTTT.

This clonotype was picked up many times. For the CDR3, the DNA is TGTGCCAGCAGCTTATCGGGACCTAGTCTGGGGGAGACCCAGTACTTC. As protein: CASSLSGPSLGETQYF. V and J are TRBV7-3 and TRBJ2-5; D assignment may be TRBD1 or TRBD2 (5 bases each). Trimming took off 2 bases at V and 5 bases at J, with 18 bases between the two ends. Germline values: CDR1 SGHTA, CDR2 FQGTGA. This CDR3 is 16 amino acids long.

This clonotype was detected many times. The chain employs TRBV5-5 and TRBJ2-2, with a weak D call TRBD2 (5 bases). Germline V gives CDR1 SGHKS, CDR2 YYEKEE (reference sequence). With 4 bases removed from V and 4 bases from J, the gap between germline ends came to 11 bases. This CDR3 comprises 14 residues. In DNA form, the CDR3 reads TGTGCCAGCAGCCTCGGGATCTTCACCGGGGAGCTGTTTTTT. It codes for CASSLGIFTGELFF.

The chain has TRBV7-3 and TRBJ2-2; no clear D gene. The CDR3 has 16 amino acids. Germline V gene lookup returns CDR1 SGHTA and CDR2 FQGTGA. V gave up 1 base and J gave up 1 base, with 10 bases separating them. CDR3 residues: CASSLSGSRNTGELFF. The CDR3 DNA reads TGTGCCAGCAGCTTAAGTGGTAGCAGGAACACCGGGGAGCTGTTTTTT.

The chain carries TRBV6-5 and TRBJ2-3; 9 nucleotides agree with TRBD2. The V segment lost 7 bases and the J segment 4 bases; nucleotides outside the gene matches: 6. This CDR3 is 14 amino acids long. The germline V gene has CDR1 MNHEY and CDR2 SVGAGI. The chain's CDR3 is CASKWRGGPDTQYF. The CDR3 region has the DNA TGTGCCAGCAAATGGCGGGGGGGGCCAGATACGCAGTATTTT.

The table lists this clonotype with many counts. The chain couples TRBV7-2 to TRBJ1-1, with D perhaps TRBD1 (5 bases). Trimming left V 7 bases short and J 5 bases short, with 14 bases between. The CDR3 loop spans 13 amino acids. CDR1 SGHTA and CDR2 FQGNSA come from the germline V gene. The chain's CDR3 is CASTLSQATEAFF. CDR3 sequence (DNA): TGTGCCAGCACCTTGTCACAGGCGACTGAAGCTTTCTTT.

The gene calls are TRBV18 and TRBJ2-1; D is possibly TRBD1 or TRBD2 (5 bases each). The germline CDR1 and CDR2 sequences are KGHSH and LQKENI. The V gene lost 0 bases and the J gene lost 4 bases, with 10 bases spanning the gap. This CDR3 comprises 15 residues. In DNA form, the CDR3 reads TGTGCCAGCTCACCACCGTGGGACGGTTACAATGAGCAGTTCTTC. The encoded protein is CASSPPWDGYNEQFF.